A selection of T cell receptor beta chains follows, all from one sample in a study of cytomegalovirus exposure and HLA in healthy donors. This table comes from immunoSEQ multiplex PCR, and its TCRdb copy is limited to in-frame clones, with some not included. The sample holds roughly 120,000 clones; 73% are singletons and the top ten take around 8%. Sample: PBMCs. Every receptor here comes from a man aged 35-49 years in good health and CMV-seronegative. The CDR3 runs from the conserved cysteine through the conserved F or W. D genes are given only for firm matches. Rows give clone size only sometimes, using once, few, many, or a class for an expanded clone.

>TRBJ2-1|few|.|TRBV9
TGTGCCAGCAGCGTAGTGATAGGGAGGAATGAGCAGTTCTTC
CASSVVIGRNEQFF
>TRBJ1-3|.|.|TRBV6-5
TGTCCCAGCAGTTGGGACATGAACTCTGGAAACACCATATATTTT
CPSSWDMNSGNTIYF
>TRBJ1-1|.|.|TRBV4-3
TGCGCCAGCAGCCGGGGGGGTGGGGATATGAACACTGAAGCTTTCTTT
CASSRGGGDMNTEAFF
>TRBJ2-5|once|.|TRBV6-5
TGTGCCAGCAGTCTCGGACAGCCCCAAGAGACCCAGTACTTC
CASSLGQPQETQYF
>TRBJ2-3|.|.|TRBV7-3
TGTGCCAGCAGCTCCCAACCAGATAACACAGATACGCAGTATTTT
CASSSQPDNTDTQYF
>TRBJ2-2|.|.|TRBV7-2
TGTGCCAGCACCCCTCTGAACGGGGCCGGGGAGCTGTTTTTT
CASTPLNGAGELFF
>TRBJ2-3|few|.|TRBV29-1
TGCAGCGTTGATGCTGGACATACAGATACGCAGTATTTT
CSVDAGHTDTQYF
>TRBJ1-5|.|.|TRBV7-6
TGTGCCAGCAGCTTAGTTGATAGGGACATGTCGCATTTT
CASSLVDRDMSHF
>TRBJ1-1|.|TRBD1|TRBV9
TGTGCCAGCAGCGTTCAGGGGGGCACTGAAGCTTTCTTT
CASSVQGGTEAFF
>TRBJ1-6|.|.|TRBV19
TGTGCCAGTAGTCAACAGGGTCGGGGCTCCTATAATTCACCCCTCCACTTT
CASSQQGRGSYNSPLHF
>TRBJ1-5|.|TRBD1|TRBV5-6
TGTGCCAGCAGCATGACAGGGGGAAGCAATCAGCCCCAGCATTTT
CASSMTGGSNQPQHF
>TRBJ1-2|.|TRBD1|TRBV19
TGTGCCAGTAGTTATACCGACAGGGGGCTATATGGCTACACCTTC
CASSYTDRGLYGYTF
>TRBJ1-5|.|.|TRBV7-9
TGTGCCAGCAGCTTAGGAGGGAACAATCAGCCCCAGCATTTT
CASSLGGNNQPQHF
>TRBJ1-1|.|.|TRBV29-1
TGCAGCGGATCCCTAATTATGAACACTGAAGCTTTCTTT
CSGSLIMNTEAFF
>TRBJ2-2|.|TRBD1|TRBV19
TGTGCCAGTAGTCAGGTGACAGGGTCCGGGGAGCTGTTTTTT
CASSQVTGSGELFF
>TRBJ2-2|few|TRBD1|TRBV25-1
TGTGCCAGTAGGACAGGGGGCACCGGGGAGCTGTTTTTT
CASRTGGTGELFF
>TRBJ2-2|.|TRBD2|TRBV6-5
TGTGCCAGCACTAGCGGGGGCGGAACCGGGGAGCTGTTTTTT
CASTSGGGTGELFF
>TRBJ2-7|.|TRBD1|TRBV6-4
TGTGCCGGACTCCCCAGTGACAGGGGCTACGAGCAGTACTTC
CAGLPSDRGYEQYF
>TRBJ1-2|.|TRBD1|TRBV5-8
TGTGCCAGCAGCCCGGGACAGAACTATGGCTACACCTTC
CASSPGQNYGYTF
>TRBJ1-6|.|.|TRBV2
TGTGCCAGCAGTGAGAGGGGGATGGGGTCCTATAATTCACCCCTCCACTTT
CASSERGMGSYNSPLHF
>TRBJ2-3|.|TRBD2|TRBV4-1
TGCGCCAGCAGCCAACCGGGACTAGCGGGGGGGCCCGGCACAGATACGCAGTATTTT
CASSQPGLAGGPGTDTQYF
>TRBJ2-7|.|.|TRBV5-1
TGCGCCAGCAGCTTCAGGCAGGGTACCGTCTACGAGCAGTACTTC
CASSFRQGTVYEQYF
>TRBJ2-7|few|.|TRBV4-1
TGCGCCAGCAGCCTAATCCCAGGCAGGGGCTACGAGCAGTACTTC
CASSLIPGRGYEQYF